The 2 T cell receptor beta chains below were found in one sample sequenced in a study of OX40 agonist ivuxolimab in advanced cancers. Sequenced by immunoSEQ multiplex PCR; TCRdb stores in-frame clones only, minus some. The sample records fewer than 25,000 clones, approximately 85% being singletons. Sample: CD4+ or CD8+ T cells sorted from blood, taken in a trial of the OX40 agonist ivuxolimab. The origin of the receptors is an adult with an advanced solid tumor such as melanoma, head and neck, liver or kidney cancer.

The count of this clone is one. The chain recombines TRBV11-2 with TRBJ2-7; 8 nucleotides match TRBD1. CDR3 length: 15 amino acids. Unmatched junction bases numbered 4, after V lost 0 bases and J lost 3 bases. Germline V gives CDR1 SGHAT, CDR2 FQNNGV. CDR3 bases: TGTGCCAGCAGCTTAGATGGCACAGGGGGCTACGAGCAGTACTTC. It encodes CASSLDGTGGYEQYF. The full variable domain, completed using reference TRBV11-2 and TRBJ2-7, is EAGVAQSPRYKIIEKRQSVAFWCNPISGHATLYWYQQILGQGPKLLIQFQNNGVVDDSQLPKDRFSAERLKGVDSTLKIQPAKLEDSAVYLCASSLDGTGGYEQYFGPGTRLTVT.

A single count supports this clone. The rearrangement uses TRBV19 and TRBJ1-5; 10 nucleotides align to TRBD1. The CDR3 covers 13 residues. V dropped 10 bases and J dropped 4; count of bases not matched to a gene: 4. From germline, CDR1 is LNHDA and CDR2 SQIVND (reference sequence). The CDR3 DNA reads as TGTGCCACCCGGGACAGGGGTAATCAGCCCCAGCATTTT. This sequence encodes CATRDRGNQPQHF.